This TCR beta chain originates from a study of blood T cell repertoires in COVID-19. Study overall: Collection of acute and convalescent COVID-19 samples took place in the United States, Italy and Spain. Sources were T cells, B-cell-depleted T cells, or PBMCs; the material itself was cDNA or gDNA.

The CDR3 has 12 amino acids. The V end lost 4 bases, the J end lost 7 bases, and 12 bases lay between the germline ends. CDR1 and CDR2 from the germline V gene are SGHNT and YYREEE (reference sequence). Authors' analysis steps: Amplified reference gene primers provided the basis for estimating nucleated cell counts. The data were produced by immunoSEQ multiplex PCR, yet TCRdb's version contains in-frame clones alone and is incomplete. For V, J and clone size, that table is used; D and trimming come from the DNA. The sample shows 210,000 or so clones, 80% to 90% of them seen only once. The receptor was derived from a human donor in a cohort sampled during active COVID-19. The chain recombines TRBV5-4 with TRBJ2-7, with D possibly matching TRBD1 (5 bases). Material for sequencing was peripheral blood. DNA of the CDR3: TGTGCCAGCAGCCAAGACAGTTGGGAGCAGTACTTC. Translation: CASSQDSWEQYF.